This section outlines one TCR beta chain sequence together with its context. Its antigen target is currently unknown. Base qualities are not provided; no much larger clone lies one nucleotide away. Looking up the germline V gene yields CDR1 SQVTM and CDR2 ANQGSEA. The CDR3, cysteine through phenylalanine, is 13 amino acids long. Only the CDR3 portion is preserved as DNA: 39 bases, with reading frame beginning at the first base. The method behind the library was the immunoSEQ multiplex PCR assay. What TCRdb holds here is the immuneACCESS table cut down to in-frame rearrangements. Part of the clones is not present; checked against another copy, under half of the missing clones reflect an unresolved V gene, and the others are unexplained. The sample data list some 7,000 clones, and about 75% of these were observed just once. The ten top clones hold about 15% of the sample. This specimen comes from a study of circulating tumor DNA in untreated peripheral T-cell lymphoma (dated by TCRdb to 2020 to 2022).

Overall study outcomes, separate from this receptor: Tumor-specific clonotypes were found in roughly three quarters of patients, coming from around 86% of baseline tissues and around 67% of baseline serum samples.

Baseline tumor tissue collected before treatment was sequenced to identify tumor-specific TCR clonotypes. The study used next-generation sequencing of T-cell receptor sequences to monitor peripheral T-cell lymphoma patients receiving frontline treatment on a trial. This TCR derives from a human donor with peripheral T-cell lymphoma. The rearrangement combines TRBV29-1 with TRBJ1-2; tentative D gene TRBD1, with 5 bases matching. The source material was tumor tissue. The DNA is as follows: TGCAGTATCACAGGTTTCTCGACCTATGGCTACACCTTC. Translated, it reads CSITGFSTYGYTF.